This paragraph reports one TCR beta chain. The method was immunoSEQ multiplex PCR; TCRdb's version includes in-frame clones alone and lacks a portion of them. The sample consists of about 7,400 clones, about 88% of them appearing once. The sample originates from a study of T cell clonotyping in hematopoietic cell transplantation. About the study: Recipients' pretransplant samples followed cytoreduction.

This CDR3 has 13 residues. Trimming cost V 5 bases and J 0 bases, with 10 bases left between them. Germline V gene sequence: CDR1 GTSNPN, CDR2 SVGIG (reference sequence). Time point noted: recipient sample about 28 days before transplant, after cytoreduction. Recipient blood drawn about 28 days pretransplant and days 30, 100, 180 after. The V call is TRBV30, the J call TRBJ1-1; D is uncertain. The sample was peripheral blood mononuclear cells, taken before stem cell transplant. This TCR was sampled from a man between 60 and 75 years old with acute myeloid leukemia. Some clones in this sample may be carry-over from other donors' samples. The CDR3 sequence is CAWLGSVNTEAFF. For the CDR3, the DNA is TGTGCCTGGCTGGGGTCGGTGAACACTGAAGCTTTCTTT.